The clone carrying this T cell receptor (beta chain) was seen only a few times. Antigen specificity is unknown. Donor samples were obtained from healthy Caucasian individuals from Russia, aged about 6 to 95. The data derive from a study of blood T cells in healthy people across ages. General observations from the study: Estimated diversity, derived from one million T cells, was regarded as an underestimate. More naive CD4+ cells and higher diversity were found in long-lived than in aged donors.

A sample-barcoded 5' primer and a J-beta primer mix were used in a second PCR of roughly 6 to 11 cycles. The template-switch adaptor was a 5' adaptor with 12 random nucleotides. It tagged each cDNA molecule. TCRdb re-called the 5' RACE reads with MiXCR, one entry per CDR3 protein. In the table there are 750,000 to 950,000 distinct CDR3 sequences, around half of which are singletons. Sequenced material: blood. The TCR was taken from an elderly man in good health.

The CDR3 sequence is CASSPGTEDGYTF. The CDR3 nucleotides are TGTGCCAGCAGCCCCGGGACAGAGGATGGCTACACCTTC. V gene TRBV7-2 combines with J gene TRBJ1-2; 7 bases are shared with TRBD1. Germline values: CDR1 SGHTA, CDR2 FQGNSA. The CDR3 is made up of 13 amino acids. V was pared by 5 bases and J by 6 bases, with 6 bases of the junction left unmatched.